The clone carrying this T cell receptor (beta chain) was seen repeatedly, ten times or more. Its antigen remains unknown. Individual cDNA molecules received unique molecular identifiers. Each CDR3 protein is one row after TCRdb ran MiXCR on the 5' RACE reads. The sample lists about 17,000 distinct CDR3 sequences; around 6.1% were seen once. The germline V and J ends were trimmed by 5 bases and 5 bases, with 9 bases remaining between them. Germline CDR1 reads SEHNR; CDR2 reads FQNEAQ (reference sequence). The CDR3 consists of 12 residues. The source of the sample is a study of early T cells in non-severe SARS-CoV-2 infection. At the level of the study: The authors sequenced bulk RNA from unsorted whole blood, leaving chains unpaired.

The study, taken as a whole, reports: Private and CD4 specificities were missed by VDJdb matching, skewed to anti-spike CD8.

The TCR originated in an adult who was a healthcare worker with PCR-confirmed SARS-CoV-2 infection or an uninfected control (not recorded which). Sample: whole blood, taken at baseline. This chain uses TRBV7-9 with TRBJ2-5; no definite D call. The CDR3, as DNA: TGTGCCAGCAGCCCCGTCGCGGAGACCCAGTACTTC. Its translation: CASSPVAETQYF.